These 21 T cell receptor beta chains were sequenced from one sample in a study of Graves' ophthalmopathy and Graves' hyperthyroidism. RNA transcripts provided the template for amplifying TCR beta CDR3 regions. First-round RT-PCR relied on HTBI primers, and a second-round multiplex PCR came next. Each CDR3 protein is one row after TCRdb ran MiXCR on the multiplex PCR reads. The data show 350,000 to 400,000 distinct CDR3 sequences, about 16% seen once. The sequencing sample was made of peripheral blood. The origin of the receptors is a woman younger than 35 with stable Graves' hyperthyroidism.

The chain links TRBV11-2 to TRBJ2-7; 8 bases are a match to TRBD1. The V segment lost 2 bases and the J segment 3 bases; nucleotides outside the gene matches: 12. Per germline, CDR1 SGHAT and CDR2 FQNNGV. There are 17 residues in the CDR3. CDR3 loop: CASSLFYGGDRGYEQYF. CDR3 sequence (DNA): TGTGCCAGCAGCTTATTCTACGGGGGCGACAGGGGCTACGAGCAGTACTTC.

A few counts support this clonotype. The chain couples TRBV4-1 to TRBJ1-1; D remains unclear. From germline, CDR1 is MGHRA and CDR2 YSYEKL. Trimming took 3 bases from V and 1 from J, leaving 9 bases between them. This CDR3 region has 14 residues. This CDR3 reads CASSQTPQNTEAFF. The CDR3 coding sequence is TGCGCCAGCAGCCAGACCCCCCAGAACACTGAAGCTTTCTTT.

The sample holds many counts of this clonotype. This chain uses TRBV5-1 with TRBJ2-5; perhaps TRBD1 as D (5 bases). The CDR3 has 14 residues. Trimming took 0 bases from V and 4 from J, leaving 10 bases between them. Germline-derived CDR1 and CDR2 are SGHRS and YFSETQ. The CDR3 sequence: CASSLEGSGETQYF. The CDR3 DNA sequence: TGCGCCAGCAGCTTGGAGGGGTCGGGAGAGACCCAGTACTTC.

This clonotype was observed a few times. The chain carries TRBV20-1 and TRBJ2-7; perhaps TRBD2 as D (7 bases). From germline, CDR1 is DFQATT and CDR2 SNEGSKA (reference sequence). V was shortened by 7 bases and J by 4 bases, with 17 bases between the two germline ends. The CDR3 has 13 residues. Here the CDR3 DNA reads TGCAGTGTCCACGGGGGGCAGGATTACGAGCAGTACTTC. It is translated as CSVHGGQDYEQYF.

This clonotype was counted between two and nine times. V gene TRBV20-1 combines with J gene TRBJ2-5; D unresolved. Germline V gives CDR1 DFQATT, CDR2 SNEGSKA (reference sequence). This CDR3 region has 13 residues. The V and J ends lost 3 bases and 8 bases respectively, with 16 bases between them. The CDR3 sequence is CSASWGNGITQYF. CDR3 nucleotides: TGCAGTGCTAGTTGGGGAAATGGAATAACCCAGTACTTC.

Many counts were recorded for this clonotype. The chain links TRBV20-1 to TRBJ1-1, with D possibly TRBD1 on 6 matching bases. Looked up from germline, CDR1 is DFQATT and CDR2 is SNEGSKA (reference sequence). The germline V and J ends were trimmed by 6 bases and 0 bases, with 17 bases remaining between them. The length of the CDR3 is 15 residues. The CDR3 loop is CSAYREGEVNTEAFF. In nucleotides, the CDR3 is TGCAGTGCGTACAGGGAGGGGGAGGTGAACACTGAAGCTTTCTTT.

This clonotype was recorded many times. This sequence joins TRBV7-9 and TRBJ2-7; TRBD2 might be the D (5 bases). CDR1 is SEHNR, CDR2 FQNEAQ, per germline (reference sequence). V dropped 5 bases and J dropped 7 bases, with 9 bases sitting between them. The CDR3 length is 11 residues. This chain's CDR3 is CASSLTGEQYF. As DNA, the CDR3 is TGTGCCAGCAGCCTGACGGGGGAGCAGTACTTC.

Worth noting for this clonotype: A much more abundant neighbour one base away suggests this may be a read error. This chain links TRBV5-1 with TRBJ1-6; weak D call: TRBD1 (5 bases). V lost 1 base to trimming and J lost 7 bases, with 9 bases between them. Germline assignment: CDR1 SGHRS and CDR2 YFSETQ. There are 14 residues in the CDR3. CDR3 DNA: TGCGCCAGCAGCTTGATGGGGCTCAATTCACCCCTCCACTTT. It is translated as CASSLMGLNSPLHF.

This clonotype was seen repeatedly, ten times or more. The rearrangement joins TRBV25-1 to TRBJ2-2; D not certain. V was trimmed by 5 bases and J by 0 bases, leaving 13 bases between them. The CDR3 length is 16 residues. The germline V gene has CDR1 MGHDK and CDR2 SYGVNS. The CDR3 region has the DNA TGTGCCAGCAGTCACTCTATTGACGCGAACACCGGGGAGCTGTTTTTT. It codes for CASSHSIDANTGELFF.

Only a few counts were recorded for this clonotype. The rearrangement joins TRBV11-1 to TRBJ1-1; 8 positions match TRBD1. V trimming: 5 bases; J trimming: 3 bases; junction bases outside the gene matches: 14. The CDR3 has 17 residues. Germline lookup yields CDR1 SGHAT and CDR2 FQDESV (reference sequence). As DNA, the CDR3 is TGTGCCAGCAGCCCCTCCCCGGGACAGGCCCCATACACTGAAGCTTTCTTT. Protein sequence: CASSPSPGQAPYTEAFF.

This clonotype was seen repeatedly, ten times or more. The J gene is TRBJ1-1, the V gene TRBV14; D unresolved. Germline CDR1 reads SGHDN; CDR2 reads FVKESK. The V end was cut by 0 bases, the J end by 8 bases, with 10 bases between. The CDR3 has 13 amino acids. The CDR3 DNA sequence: TGTGCCAGCAGCCAAGACCTCCGGACGGAAGCTTTCTTT. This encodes CASSQDLRTEAFF.

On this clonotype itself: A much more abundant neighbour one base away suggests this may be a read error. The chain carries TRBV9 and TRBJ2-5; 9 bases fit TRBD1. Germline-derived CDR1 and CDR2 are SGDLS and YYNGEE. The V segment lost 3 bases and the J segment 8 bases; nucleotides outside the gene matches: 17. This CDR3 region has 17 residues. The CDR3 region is CASSASPGQGTADTQYF. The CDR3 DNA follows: TGTGCCAGCAGCGCCTCCCCGGGACAGGGAACCGCCGATACCCAGTACTTC.

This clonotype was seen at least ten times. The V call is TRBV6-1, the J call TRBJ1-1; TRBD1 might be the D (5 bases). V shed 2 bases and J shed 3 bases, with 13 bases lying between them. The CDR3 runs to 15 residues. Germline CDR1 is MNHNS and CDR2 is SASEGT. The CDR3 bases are TGTGCCAGCAGTGAAAAAAAGGGGTTGGACACTGAAGCTTTCTTT. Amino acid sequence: CASSEKKGLDTEAFF.

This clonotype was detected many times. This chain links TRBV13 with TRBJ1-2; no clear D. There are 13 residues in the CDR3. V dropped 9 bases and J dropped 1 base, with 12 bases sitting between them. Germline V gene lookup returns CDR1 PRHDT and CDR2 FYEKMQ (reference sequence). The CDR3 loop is CARSGQINYGYTF. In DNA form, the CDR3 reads TGTGCCAGGAGCGGCCAGATTAACTATGGCTACACCTTC.

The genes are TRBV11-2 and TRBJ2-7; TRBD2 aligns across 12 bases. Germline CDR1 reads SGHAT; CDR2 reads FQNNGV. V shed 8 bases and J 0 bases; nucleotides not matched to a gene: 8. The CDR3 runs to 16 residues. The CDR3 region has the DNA TGTGCCAGCGGGAGGACTAGCGGGATAGTCTCCTACGAGCAGTACTTC. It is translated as CASGRTSGIVSYEQYF.

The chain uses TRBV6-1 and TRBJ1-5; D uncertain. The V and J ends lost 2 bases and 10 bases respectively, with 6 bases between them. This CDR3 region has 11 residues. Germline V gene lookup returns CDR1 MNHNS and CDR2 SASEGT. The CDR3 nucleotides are TGTGCCAGCAGTGAATACATTCCCCAGCATTTT. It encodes CASSEYIPQHF.

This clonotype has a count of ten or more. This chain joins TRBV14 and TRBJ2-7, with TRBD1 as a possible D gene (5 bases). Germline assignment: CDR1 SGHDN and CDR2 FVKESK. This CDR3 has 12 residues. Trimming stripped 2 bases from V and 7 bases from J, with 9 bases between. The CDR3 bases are TGTGCCAGCAGCCAACAGGGTTCGGAGCAGTACTTC. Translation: CASSQQGSEQYF.

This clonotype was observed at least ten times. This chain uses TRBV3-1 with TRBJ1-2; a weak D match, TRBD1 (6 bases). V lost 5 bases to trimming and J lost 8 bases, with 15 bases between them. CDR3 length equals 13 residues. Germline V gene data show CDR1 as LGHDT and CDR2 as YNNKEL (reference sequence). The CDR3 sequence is CASSGGGSGGYTF. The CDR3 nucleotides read TGTGCCAGCAGCGGAGGGGGATCAGGGGGCTACACCTTC.

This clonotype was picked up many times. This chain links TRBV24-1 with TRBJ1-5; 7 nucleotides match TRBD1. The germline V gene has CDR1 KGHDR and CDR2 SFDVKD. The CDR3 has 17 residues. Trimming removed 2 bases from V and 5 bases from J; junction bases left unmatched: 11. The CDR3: CATSDWAGTARDQPQHF. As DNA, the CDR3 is TGTGCCACCAGTGATTGGGCCGGGACAGCCAGGGATCAGCCCCAGCATTTT.

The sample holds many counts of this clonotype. The CDR3 is CSVSSGGAGTGELFF. The CDR3 DNA sequence: TGCAGCGTTTCTAGCGGGGGGGCCGGGACCGGGGAGCTGTTTTTT. The chain recombines TRBV29-1 with TRBJ2-2; 12 bases match TRBD2. CDR1 SQVTM and CDR2 ANQGSEA come from the germline V gene. The CDR3 extends over 15 amino acids. Trimming removed 5 bases from V and 5 bases from J; junction bases left unmatched: 6.

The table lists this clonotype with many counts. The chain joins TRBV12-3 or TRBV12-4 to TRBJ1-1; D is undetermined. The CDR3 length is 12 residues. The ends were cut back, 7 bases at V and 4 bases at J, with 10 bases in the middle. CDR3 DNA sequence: TGTGCCAGCAATAAGTGGGTCACTGAAGCTTTCTTT. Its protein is CASNKWVTEAFF.